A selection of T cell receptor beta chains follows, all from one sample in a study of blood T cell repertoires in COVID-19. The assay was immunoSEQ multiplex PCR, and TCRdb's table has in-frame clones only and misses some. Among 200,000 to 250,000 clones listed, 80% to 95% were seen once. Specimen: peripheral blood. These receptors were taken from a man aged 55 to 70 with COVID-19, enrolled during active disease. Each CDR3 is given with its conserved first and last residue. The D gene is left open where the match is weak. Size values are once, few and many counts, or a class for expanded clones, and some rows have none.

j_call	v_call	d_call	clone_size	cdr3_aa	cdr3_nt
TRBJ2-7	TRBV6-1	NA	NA	CASSETTGQYF	TGTGCCAGCAGTGAAACGACAGGGCAGTACTTC
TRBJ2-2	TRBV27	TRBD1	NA	CASSFRGQGRAGELFF	TGTGCCAGCAGTTTCCGGGGACAGGGGCGGGCCGGGGAGCTGTTTTTT
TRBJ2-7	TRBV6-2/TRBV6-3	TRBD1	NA	CASSYGTGSSYEQYF	TGTGCCAGCAGTTACGGGACAGGGAGCTCCTACGAGCAGTACTTC
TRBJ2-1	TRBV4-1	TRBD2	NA	CASSQSGTRGNEQFF	TGCGCCAGCAGCCAATCCGGGACTAGGGGCAATGAGCAGTTCTTC
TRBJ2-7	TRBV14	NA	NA	CASKGAAYEQYF	TGTGCCAGCAAAGGAGCAGCCTACGAGCAGTACTTC
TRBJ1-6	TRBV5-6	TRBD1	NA	CASSKDRGGSPLHF	TGTGCCAGCAGCAAGGACAGGGGAGGATCACCCCTCCACTTT
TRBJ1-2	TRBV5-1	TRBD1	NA	CASSSWTGKTSTTASTTYGYTF	TGCGCCAGCAGCTCGTGGACAGGGAAAACGTCGACGACGGCCTCGACGACCTATGGCTACACCTTC
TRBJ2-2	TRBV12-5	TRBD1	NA	CASGLDRGQVSGELFF	TGTGCTAGCGGGCTCGACAGGGGGCAAGTGAGCGGGGAGCTGTTTTTT
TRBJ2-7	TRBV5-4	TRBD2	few	CASSLSGGGRTYEQYF	TGTGCCAGCAGCTTATCTGGGGGCGGGAGGACCTACGAGCAGTACTTC
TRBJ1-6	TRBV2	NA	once	CAGRTDNSALHF	TGTGCCGGGCGGACGGACAATTCAGCCCTCCACTTT
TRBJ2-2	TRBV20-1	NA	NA	CSAKRSGELFF	TGCAGTGCTAAGAGATCCGGGGAGCTGTTTTTT
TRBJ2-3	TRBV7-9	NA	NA	CASSLALATDTQYF	TGTGCCAGCAGCTTAGCACTAGCCACAGATACGCAGTATTTT
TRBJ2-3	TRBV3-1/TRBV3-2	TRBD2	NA	CASSQAGTSPTDTQYF	TGTGCCAGCAGCCAAGCTGGGACTAGTCCAACAGATACGCAGTATTTT
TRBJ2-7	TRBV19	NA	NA	CASSTLEGSYEQYF	TGTGCCAGTAGTACTTTGGAGGGGTCCTACGAGCAGTACTTC
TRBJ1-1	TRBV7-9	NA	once	CASSLIAEAEAFF	TGTGCCAGCAGCTTAATAGCCGAAGCTGAAGCTTTCTTT
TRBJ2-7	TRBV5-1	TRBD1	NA	CASSPGTGPYEQYF	TGCGCCAGCAGCCCGGGGACAGGTCCCTACGAGCAGTACTTC
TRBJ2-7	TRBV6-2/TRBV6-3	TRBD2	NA	CASSSGLAGDSYEQYF	TGTGCCAGCAGCTCAGGACTAGCGGGAGACTCCTACGAGCAGTACTTC
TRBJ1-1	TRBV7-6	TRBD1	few	CASSLDRTGTMNTEAFF	TGTGCCAGCAGCTTAGATAGGACAGGGACTATGAACACTGAAGCTTTCTTT
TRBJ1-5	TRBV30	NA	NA	CAWSAPGQAGYSNQPQHF	TGTGCCTGGAGCGCCCCGGGACAAGCTGGATATAGCAATCAGCCCCAGCATTTT
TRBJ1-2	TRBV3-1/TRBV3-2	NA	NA	CASSFGPSDGYTF	TGTGCCAGCAGCTTCGGTCCGAGTGATGGCTACACCTTC
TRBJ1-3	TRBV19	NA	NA	CASSLQGFSGNTIYF	TGTGCCAGTAGCCTACAGGGATTTTCTGGAAACACCATATATTTT
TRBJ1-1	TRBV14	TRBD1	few	CASSQGTGVTEAFF	TGTGCCAGCAGCCAAGGGACAGGGGTAACTGAAGCTTTCTTT
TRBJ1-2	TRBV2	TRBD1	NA	CASRTGQGYGYTF	TGTGCCAGCAGGACCGGACAGGGATATGGCTACACCTTC
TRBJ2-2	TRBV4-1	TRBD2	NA	CASSQDGRGTGELFF	TGCGCCAGCAGCCAAGACGGGAGGGGCACCGGGGAGCTGTTTTTT
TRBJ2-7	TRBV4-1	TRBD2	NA	CASSQRLAGFSSYEQYF	TGCGCCAGCAGCCAGAGGCTAGCGGGCTTTAGCTCCTACGAGCAGTACTTC
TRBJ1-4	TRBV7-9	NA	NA	CATRSQGGANEKLFF	TGTGCCACCAGATCGCAAGGGGGAGCTAATGAAAAACTGTTTTTT
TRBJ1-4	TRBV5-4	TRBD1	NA	CATSAQGTRKLFF	TGTGCCACCAGTGCACAGGGGACGCGAAAACTGTTTTTT
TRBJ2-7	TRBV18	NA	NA	CASSNIYEQYF	TGTGCCAGCTCAAACATATACGAGCAGTACTTC
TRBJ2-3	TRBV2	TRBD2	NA	CASSERGLSLADTQYF	TGTGCCAGCAGTGAAAGGGGACTAAGCTTGGCAGATACGCAGTATTTT
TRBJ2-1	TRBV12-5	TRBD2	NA	CASGLTSGRVVDEQFF	TGTGCTAGTGGTTTGACTAGCGGGAGGGTTGTCGATGAGCAGTTCTTC
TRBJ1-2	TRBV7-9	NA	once	CASSTTSGAGGYGYTF	TGTGCCAGCAGCACCACCAGCGGGGCAGGCGGGTATGGCTACACCTTC
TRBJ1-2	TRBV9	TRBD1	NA	CASRRTTGAGYGYTF	TGTGCCAGCAGGCGGACAACAGGGGCTGGCTATGGCTACACCTTC
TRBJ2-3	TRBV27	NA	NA	CASSGRDVGTQYF	TGTGCCAGCAGTGGACGGGATGTGGGTACGCAGTATTTT
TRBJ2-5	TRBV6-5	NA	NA	CASSSPGQGETQYF	TGTGCCAGCAGTTCCCCGGGGCAGGGGGAGACCCAGTACTTC
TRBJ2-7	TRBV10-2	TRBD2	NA	CASSGTSGGRNEQYF	TGCGCCAGCAGTGGGACGTCGGGGGGTCGAAACGAGCAGTACTTC
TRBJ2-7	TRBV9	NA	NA	CASSVDGAGRYEQYF	TGTGCCAGCAGCGTAGACGGGGCAGGGAGGTACGAGCAGTACTTC
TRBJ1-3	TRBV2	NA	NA	CASSGLGGGGTIYF	TGTGCCAGCAGTGGCCTGGGGGGAGGGGGCACCATATATTTT
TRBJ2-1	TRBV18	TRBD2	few	CASSPRTSGTFDEQFF	TGTGCCAGCTCACCGAGGACTAGCGGGACGTTCGATGAGCAGTTCTTC